The count of the clone carrying this TCR beta chain is one. These data are taken from a study of early T cells in non-severe SARS-CoV-2 infection. Individual cDNA molecules received unique molecular identifiers during library preparation. Using its own MiXCR run on the 5' RACE reads, TCRdb lists one record per CDR3 protein. The profile shows 85,000 to 90,000 distinct CDR3 sequences, roughly 15% of them singletons. CDR1 and CDR2 from the germline V gene are LGHDT and YNNKEL (reference sequence). The CDR3 runs 17 residues. Between the trimmed V and J ends, which lost 0 bases and 4 bases, there was a span of 16 bases.

The TCR sequence derives from an adult who was a healthcare worker with PCR-confirmed SARS-CoV-2 infection or an uninfected control (not recorded which). This rearrangement joins TRBV3-1 to TRBJ2-1, with D perhaps TRBD1 (8 bases). Sequenced sample: whole blood. The CDR3 spells CASSQDLQGGQYNEQFF. The DNA of the CDR3 is TGTGCCAGCAGCCAAGACTTACAGGGGGGGCAATACAATGAGCAGTTCTTC.